A single sample is the source of the 26 T cell receptor beta chains below, sequenced in a study of T cell responses to AZD1222 COVID-19 vaccine. The repertoire was sequenced with immunoSEQ multiplex PCR; TCRdb's copy has only in-frame clones and lacks some. The sample gives some 140,000 clones, 93% of which show up once; 3.1% is in the top ten. The input for sequencing was peripheral blood, taken on day 0 of AZD1222 vaccination. Source of these receptors: an adult in good health.

The chain couples TRBV12-3 or TRBV12-4 to TRBJ1-1, with D hard to call. The CDR3 length is 11 residues. V was clipped by 11 bases and J by 0 bases, with 7 bases between them. The CDR3 DNA reads TGTGCCGTCATTTTGAACACTGAAGCTTTCTTT. It specifies CAVILNTEAFF.

The V gene is TRBV19, the J gene TRBJ1-2, with D possibly matching TRBD1 (5 bases). CDR3 length equals 17 residues. V was trimmed by 8 bases and J by 9 bases, leaving 31 bases between them. In germline, CDR1 is LNHDA, CDR2 SQIVND (reference sequence). Here the CDR3 DNA reads TGTGCCAGTCACCCAAGAGGGCAGGGCCAATATCCCCGAAGCTACACCTTC. Translating it yields CASHPRGQGQYPRSYTF.

The chain employs TRBV19 and TRBJ1-1; D remains unclear. Between the trimmed V and J ends, which lost 3 bases and 7 bases, there was a span of 9 bases. CDR3 size: 12 residues. CDR1 and CDR2 (germline): LNHDA, SQIVND (reference sequence). The CDR3 DNA is TGTGCCAGTAGTATGGGGTTGGGTGAAGCTTTCTTT. Translating it yields CASSMGLGEAFF. The whole variable domain, filled in from reference TRBV19 and TRBJ1-1, reads DGGITQSPKYLFRKEGQNVTLSCEQNLNHDAMYWYRQDPGQGLRLIYYSQIVNDFQKGDIAEGYSVSREKKESFPLTVTSAQKNPTAFYLCASSMGLGEAFFGQGTRLTVV.

A single count supports this clone. The chain couples TRBV3-1 (or the pseudogene TRBV3-2) to TRBJ1-2; the D is unclear. Germline V CDR1 and CDR2: LGHDT, YNNKEL (reference sequence). V lost 1 base to trimming and J lost 9 bases, with 12 bases between them. The CDR3 loop spans 13 amino acids. CDR3: CASSQVGRNSYTF. The CDR3 DNA sequence: TGTGCCAGCAGCCAAGTCGGGCGGAATAGCTACACCTTC.

V usage is TRBV27 and J usage is TRBJ2-2; D possibly corresponds to TRBD2 (6 bases). Trimming took 5 bases from V and 6 from J, leaving 13 bases between them. CDR1 is MNHEY, CDR2 SMNVEV, per germline (reference sequence). The CDR3 has 14 amino acids. In nucleotides, the CDR3 is TGTGCCAGCAGTGGTTGGCGGGAACCCGGGGAGCTGTTTTTT. As protein: CASSGWREPGELFF.

V usage is TRBV5-6 and J usage is TRBJ2-1; 8 nucleotides match TRBD2. Germline-derived CDR1 and CDR2 are SGHDT and YYEEEE. The CDR3 consists of 16 residues. Trimming at V came to 1 base and at J to 2 bases, leaving 5 bases not matched to a gene. CDR3 residues: CASSLWREVAYNEQFF. The CDR3 nucleotides are TGTGCCAGCAGCTTGTGGCGGGAGGTAGCCTACAATGAGCAGTTCTTC.

The genes are TRBV28 and TRBJ2-6, with D perhaps TRBD2 (5 bases). The ends were cut back, 6 bases at V and 2 bases at J, with 17 bases in the middle. Germline CDR1 and CDR2: MDHEN and SYDVKM. The length of the CDR3 is 17 residues. The CDR3 bases are TGTGCCAGCAGCTCCCCGTCCGGGGTCGCTGGGGCCAACGTCCTGACTTTC. Its translation: CASSSPSGVAGANVLTF.

This clone was counted once. The chain links TRBV9 to TRBJ2-2, with unresolved D. The germline CDR1 and CDR2 sequences are SGDLS and YYNGEE. The length of the CDR3 is 14 residues. The V gene lost 1 base and the J gene lost 6 bases, with 10 bases spanning the gap. The CDR3 is CASSVPTKAGELFF. CDR3 DNA sequence: TGTGCCAGCAGCGTACCCACGAAAGCCGGGGAGCTGTTTTTT.

The V and J genes are TRBV10-3 and TRBJ1-2; D may be TRBD1 (6 bases). The germline gives CDR1 ENHRY, CDR2 SYGVKD. Trimming stripped 0 bases from V and 4 bases from J, with 15 bases between. This CDR3 comprises 16 residues. CDR3 DNA sequence: TGTGCCATCAGTGAGTCTAGGAACAGGGCGAGCTATGGCTACACCTTC. It codes for CAISESRNRASYGYTF.

This clone was detected only a few times. V usage is TRBV27 and J usage is TRBJ2-5; 14 positions agree with TRBD2. CDR1 MNHEY and CDR2 SMNVEV come from the germline V gene (reference sequence). The CDR3 extends over 15 amino acids. Trimming at V came to 4 bases and at J to 4 bases, leaving 2 bases not matched to a gene. CDR3 loop: CASSSGTSGRETQYF. CDR3 DNA: TGTGCCAGCAGTTCGGGGACTAGCGGGAGAGAGACCCAGTACTTC.

The genes are TRBV18 and TRBJ2-5; D remains unclear. Germline V gene sequence: CDR1 KGHSH, CDR2 LQKENI. CDR3 length: 13 residues. V gave up 1 base and J gave up 2 bases, with 5 bases separating them. This CDR3 reads CASSPLQQETQYF. CDR3 in DNA: TGTGCCAGCTCACCACTACAGCAAGAGACCCAGTACTTC.

The chain couples TRBV19 to TRBJ1-5; the D is unclear. The length of the CDR3 is 18 residues. V was clipped by 3 bases and J by 0 bases, with 18 bases between them. Germline V gene data show CDR1 as LNHDA and CDR2 as SQIVND (reference sequence). In nucleotides, the CDR3 is TGTGCCAGTAGTATTAGACCGATGGAAGTCTATAGCAATCAGCCCCAGCATTTT. Residues: CASSIRPMEVYSNQPQHF.

V usage is TRBV7-8 and J usage is TRBJ1-1, with D possibly matching TRBD1 (5 bases). Per the germline V gene, CDR1 is SGHVS and CDR2 is FQNEAQ. V was trimmed by 1 base and J by 6 bases, leaving 9 bases between them. The CDR3 covers 13 residues. CDR3 loop: CASSLGSGPEAFF. The CDR3 nucleotides are TGTGCCAGCAGCTTAGGTTCGGGGCCTGAAGCTTTCTTT.

The chain has TRBV4-2 and TRBJ1-5, with 9 bases identical to TRBD1. Germline assignment: CDR1 LGHNA and CDR2 YNFKEQ. This CDR3 has 14 residues. Losses at the gene ends were 8 bases for V and 6 bases for J; bases not matched to a gene: 8. This CDR3 is CASGRTGVGQPQHF. The DNA for the CDR3 is TGTGCCAGCGGACGGACAGGGGTTGGTCAGCCCCAGCATTTT.

The chain is built from TRBV21-1 and TRBJ2-7; the table calls TRBD2, which could not be checked here. TRBV21-1 is designated a pseudogene. The CDR3 runs 17 residues. The CDR3 sequence is CASSKAGTSGTTYEQYF. CDR3 coding DNA: TGTGCCAGCAGCAAAGCAGGGACTAGCGGGACCACCTACGAGCAGTACTTC.

J is TRBJ2-3 and V is TRBV5-1, with TRBD2 matching over 10 bases. Per the germline V gene, CDR1 is SGHRS and CDR2 is YFSETQ. The CDR3 length is 17 residues. V shed 0 bases and J 0 bases; nucleotides not matched to a gene: 4. The CDR3 sequence: CASSLAGTSVSTDTQYF. CDR3 coding DNA: TGCGCCAGCAGCTTGGCCGGGACTAGCGTAAGCACAGATACGCAGTATTTT.

This chain uses TRBV7-9 with TRBJ1-3; 9 nucleotides line up with TRBD1. V gave up 5 bases and J gave up 8 bases; unmatched junction bases: 7. This CDR3 comprises 14 residues. Germline CDR1 SEHNR, CDR2 FQNEAQ (reference sequence). As DNA, the CDR3 is TGTGCCAGCAGCGCCCCGGACAGGGGCTACACCATATATTTT. It codes for CASSAPDRGYTIYF.

The CDR3 here is CATDVGQSSYNEQFF. For the CDR3, the DNA is TGTGCCACCGACGTGGGTCAGAGCTCCTACAATGAGCAGTTCTTC. The J gene is TRBJ2-1, the V gene TRBV10-3; no firm D call. CDR1 is ENHRY, CDR2 SYGVKD, per germline. Trimming pared 10 bases from V and 0 bases from J, leaving 16 bases between. The CDR3 spans 15 residues.

In regard to this clone: Its ends do not fully match the called genes, so a read error is possible. The V and J genes are TRBV7-2 and TRBJ1-1, with no clear D. Per the germline V gene, CDR1 is SGHTA and CDR2 is FQGNSA. This CDR3 is 14 amino acids long. In DNA form, the CDR3 reads TGTGCCAGCAGGTTAGAACCGGATAACACTGAAGCTTTCTTT. Translation gives CASRLEPDNTEAFF.

The chain links TRBV11-3 to TRBJ1-6; D is unresolved. The germline V and J ends were trimmed by 0 bases and 0 bases, with 9 bases remaining between them. Looked up from germline, CDR1 is SGHNT and CDR2 is YENEEA. CDR3 length equals 17 residues. The CDR3 is CASSLDKGSSYNSPLHF. The CDR3 DNA reads as TGTGCCAGCAGCTTAGATAAGGGCAGCTCCTATAATTCACCCCTCCACTTT. Full variable domain (remainder filled in from reference TRBV11-3 and TRBJ1-6): EAGVVQSPRYKIIEKKQPVAFWCNPISGHNTLYWYLQNLGQGPELLIRYENEEAVDDSQLPKDRFSAERLKGVDSTLKIQPAELGDSAVYLCASSLDKGSSYNSPLHFGNGTRLTVT.

This clone appeared a single time. The gene calls are TRBV5-3 and TRBJ1-4; no definite D call. TRBV5-3 is placed among ORFs of uncertain function. V lost 0 bases, J lost 4 bases, and 7 bases lay in between. The CDR3 runs to 14 residues. The CDR3 sequence: CARSLVDYNEKLFF. The CDR3 nucleotides are TGTGCCAGAAGCTTGGTAGATTATAATGAAAAACTGTTTTTT.

The gene calls are TRBV11-2 and TRBJ2-7; D is unresolved. V was trimmed by 2 bases and J by 3 bases, leaving 5 bases between them. Germline CDR1 is SGHAT and CDR2 is FQNNGV. The CDR3 totals 12 residues. CDR3 residues: CASSLPGYEQYF. Here the CDR3 DNA reads TGTGCCAGCAGCTTACCCGGCTACGAGCAGTACTTC.

The chain combines TRBV2 with TRBJ1-4; D is unresolved. CDR3 length equals 14 residues. The V gene lost 4 bases and the J gene lost 0 bases, with 6 bases spanning the gap. Looked up from germline, CDR1 is SNHLY and CDR2 is FYNNEI. CDR3 residues: CASSVQATNEKLFF. The CDR3 nucleotides are TGTGCCAGCAGTGTTCAAGCAACTAATGAAAAACTGTTTTTT.

This chain links TRBV28 with TRBJ2-1, with 8 bases identical to TRBD2. J gave up 0 bases and V 3 bases, and 1 base lay outside the gene matches. Germline CDR1 is MDHEN and CDR2 is SYDVKM. CDR3 length: 15 residues. CDR3 loop: CASSFSGTSYNEQFF. For the CDR3, the DNA is TGTGCCAGCAGTTTTAGCGGGACCTCCTACAATGAGCAGTTCTTC.

The genes are TRBV29-1 and TRBJ2-1; 9 bases agree with TRBD2. CDR3 size: 14 residues. CDR1 and CDR2 from the germline V gene are SQVTM and ANQGSEA. Trimming removed 3 bases from V and 7 bases from J; junction bases left unmatched: 7. The CDR3 sequence is CSVEAGGGWNEQFF. As DNA, the CDR3 is TGCAGCGTTGAGGCGGGAGGGGGTTGGAATGAGCAGTTCTTC.

This chain links TRBV2 with TRBJ2-2, with a possible D match to TRBD1 (5 bases). This CDR3 has 13 residues. Trimming stripped 6 bases from V and 5 bases from J, with 10 bases between. Germline V gene lookup returns CDR1 SNHLY and CDR2 FYNNEI. CDR3 coding DNA: TGTGCCAGCAGCCGGACATTGACCGGGGAGCTGTTTTTT. Encoded protein: CASSRTLTGELFF.